These 21 T cell receptor beta chains were all obtained from the same sample, sequenced in a study of regulatory T cells in long-lasting Graves disease. Time point denoted: newly diagnosed GD, antithyroid drugs for less than 3 months. Extracted PBMC RNA gave rise to the TCR library. Arm-PCR with iRepertoire HTBI primers amplified the CDR3 regions for these TCR beta libraries. Via MiXCR, TCRdb re-called the multiplex PCR reads, giving one row per CDR3 protein. Of over 350,000 distinct CDR3 sequences in the sample, about 15% were seen once. Another study also made use of these data, one on T cells in Graves' hyperthyroidism and ophthalmopathy.

The sample consisted of peripheral blood mononuclear cells (PBMCs), taken at new diagnosis, from a patient treated with antithyroid drugs. These TCRs come from a woman between 40 and 50 years old with Graves disease.

This clonotype was found many times. This sequence joins TRBV2 and TRBJ2-7; TRBD2 matches at 14 bases. Germline values: CDR1 SNHLY, CDR2 FYNNEI. This CDR3 comprises 21 residues. With V trimmed by 7 bases and J by 2 bases, 22 bases remained unmatched. CDR3 bases: TGTGCCAGCAAGGGGAGAAAAGCCGGGACTAGCGGGAGCGGGGGAACCTACGAGCAGTACTTC. This gives the protein CASKGRKAGTSGSGGTYEQYF.

This clonotype was recorded at least ten times. This chain connects TRBV20-1 to TRBJ2-3, with 10 bases fitting TRBD2. After removal of 4 bases from V and 5 bases from J, the junction contained 6 bases not matched to a gene. CDR1 and CDR2 from the germline V gene are DFQATT and SNEGSKA (reference sequence). The CDR3 has 14 amino acids. The CDR3 region is CSAITSGNGDTQYF. The DNA for the CDR3 is TGCAGTGCTATTACTAGCGGGAACGGAGATACGCAGTATTTT.

This clonotype was detected only a few times. V usage is TRBV27 and J usage is TRBJ1-4, with 9 bases that match TRBD1. V lost 5 bases and J lost 5; bases outside the gene matches: 6. Germline V gene data show CDR1 as MNHEY and CDR2 as SMNVEV (reference sequence). The CDR3 has 15 amino acids. The CDR3 reads CASSAHTGGNEKLFF. In DNA form, the CDR3 reads TGTGCCAGCAGTGCCCACACAGGGGGCAATGAAAAACTGTTTTTT. Using reference TRBV27 and TRBJ1-4 for the parts outside the CDR3, the full variable domain is EAQVTQNPRYLITVTGKKLTVTCSQNMNHEYMSWYRQDPGLGLRQIYYSMNVEVTDKGDVPEGYKVSRKEKRNFPLILESPSPNQTSLYFCASSAHTGGNEKLFFGSGTQLSVL.

This clonotype was seen repeatedly, ten times or more. J is TRBJ1-1 and V is TRBV27; TRBD1 aligns across 8 bases. CDR1 MNHEY and CDR2 SMNVEV come from the germline V gene (reference sequence). V lost 4 bases, J lost 1 base, and 5 bases stayed unmatched. The CDR3 spans 15 residues. The DNA for the CDR3 is TGTGCCAGCAGTTCATACGGGACAGGGAACACTGAAGCTTTCTTT. It translates to CASSSYGTGNTEAFF.

CDR3 nucleotide sequence: TGTGCCAGCAGTAGGACAGGGAGGCCCCCAACAGATACGCAGTATTTT. It encodes CASSRTGRPPTDTQYF. This chain joins TRBV6-1 and TRBJ2-3; 8 nucleotides match TRBD1. This CDR3 comprises 16 residues. The germline CDR1 and CDR2 sequences are MNHNS and SASEGT. J gave up 3 bases and V 5 bases, and 10 bases lay outside the gene matches.

The chain recombines TRBV5-4 with TRBJ2-3; 10 bases map to TRBD2. The CDR3 covers 16 residues. Germline V gene data show CDR1 as SGHNT and CDR2 as YYREEE (reference sequence). V was pared by 4 bases and J by 1 base, with 6 bases of the junction left unmatched. CDR3 in DNA: TGTGCCAGCAGCCCTCTAGCGGGAGAGGGCACAGATACGCAGTATTTT. It is translated as CASSPLAGEGTDTQYF. Together with reference TRBV5-4 and TRBJ2-3, the CDR3 gives the full variable domain: ETGVTQSPTHLIKTRGQQVTLRCSSQSGHNTVSWYQQALGQGPQFIFQYYREEENGRGNFPPRFSGLQFPNYSSELNVNALELDDSALYLCASSPLAGEGTDTQYFGPGTRLTVL.

The J gene is TRBJ2-5, the V gene TRBV10-2; the D gene is possibly TRBD1 (6 bases). Germline loops: CDR1 WSHSY, CDR2 SAAADI. Trimming took off 7 bases at V and 3 bases at J, with 9 bases between the two ends. The CDR3 sequence is 12 residues long. The CDR3 bases are TGCGCCAGCACAGGGGTGGAAGAGACCCAGTACTTC. It yields the protein CASTGVEETQYF.

This clonotype was seen at least ten times. The chain joins TRBV11-2 to TRBJ2-5; D is possibly TRBD2 (5 bases). The V and J ends lost 3 bases and 5 bases respectively, with 16 bases between them. Looked up from germline, CDR1 is SGHAT and CDR2 is FQNNGV. The CDR3 runs 15 residues. CDR3 sequence: CASSFLIGGGETQYF. The CDR3 coding sequence is TGTGCCAGCAGCTTCCTCATAGGAGGTGGGGAGACCCAGTACTTC.

The chain links TRBV7-9 to TRBJ2-7; D gene uncertain. Germline V gene data show CDR1 as SEHNR and CDR2 as FQNEAQ (reference sequence). This CDR3 spans 12 amino acids. The ends were cut back, 2 bases at V and 5 bases at J, with 7 bases in the middle. CDR3 coding DNA: TGTGCCAGCAGCTTATGGGGTGACGAGCAGTACTTC. Translated: CASSLWGDEQYF.

This clonotype was detected ten times or more. The genes are TRBV19 and TRBJ2-2; D is tentatively TRBD1 or TRBD2 (6 bases each). The CDR3 sequence is 15 residues long. Trimming took off 6 bases at V and 1 base at J, with 12 bases between the two ends. Germline V gene lookup returns CDR1 LNHDA and CDR2 SQIVND (reference sequence). CDR3 sequence: CASRRGARNTGELFF. CDR3 bases: TGTGCCAGTAGAAGGGGGGCGCGGAACACCGGGGAGCTGTTTTTT.

This clonotype showed up many times. The J gene is TRBJ2-7, the V gene TRBV20-1, with 9 positions matching TRBD1. The CDR3 runs 14 residues. Losses at the gene ends were 2 bases for V and 4 bases for J; bases not matched to a gene: 6. Germline values: CDR1 DFQATT, CDR2 SNEGSKA (reference sequence). CDR3 protein: CSARRRDRVYEQYF. DNA of the CDR3: TGCAGTGCTAGACGCCGGGACAGGGTGTACGAGCAGTACTTC.

As for this clonotype: The CDR3 carries no conserved terminal phenylalanine or tryptophan, so it likely arises from a read error. This chain joins TRBV6-1 and TRBJ2-7; D could derive from TRBD1 or TRBD2 (6 bases each). V lost 8 bases and J lost 6, with 14 bases in between. The CDR3 totals 12 residues. Germline V gene sequence: CDR1 MNHNS, CDR2 SASEGT. DNA of the CDR3: TGTGCCAGCGTAACAGGGAGGATCGAGCAGTACATC. This codes for CASVTGRIEQYI.

V gene TRBV6-1 combines with J gene TRBJ2-7; the D is unclear. The CDR3 length is 13 residues. The V and J ends lost 2 bases and 1 base respectively, with 6 bases between them. Germline CDR1 is MNHNS and CDR2 is SASEGT. DNA for the CDR3: TGTGCCAGCAGTGAACAACAGTCCTACGAGCAGTACTTC. This encodes CASSEQQSYEQYF.

Ten or more counts support this clonotype. The chain links TRBV20-1 to TRBJ2-1, with TRBD1 matching 10 bases. Germline V lookup: CDR1 DFQATT, CDR2 SNEGSKA (reference sequence). This CDR3 region has 15 residues. J was trimmed by 0 bases and V by 6 bases; bases with no gene match: 5. The DNA of the CDR3 is TGCAGTGCCAGGGGACAGGGGAGCTCCTACAATGAGCAGTTCTTC. This gives the protein CSARGQGSSYNEQFF.

This clonotype showed up many times. The chain employs TRBV29-1 and TRBJ1-2, with D unresolved. V was trimmed by 3 bases and J by 7 bases, leaving 6 bases between them. The CDR3 spans 10 residues. In germline, CDR1 is SQVTM, CDR2 ANQGSEA. CDR3 sequence reads: CSVDVAGYTF. The DNA of the CDR3 is TGCAGCGTTGACGTAGCTGGCTACACCTTC.

This clonotype was observed many times. V gene TRBV11-3 combines with J gene TRBJ2-3; 9 bases match TRBD2. V lost 1 base, J lost 4 bases, and 0 bases stayed unmatched. This CDR3 spans 14 amino acids. Germline V gene lookup returns CDR1 SGHNT and CDR2 YENEEA. The CDR3 nucleotides read TGTGCCAGCAGCTTAGTAGCGGGAGCAGATACGCAGTATTTT. Translated, it gives CASSLVAGADTQYF.

The chain uses TRBV7-6 and TRBJ2-1; no clear D gene. The ends were cut back, 5 bases at V and 10 bases at J, with 12 bases in the middle. The germline V gene encodes CDR1 SGHVS and CDR2 FNYEAQ. CDR3 length: 12 amino acids. The chain's CDR3 is CASSPSLYEQFF. CDR3 in DNA: TGTGCCAGCAGCCCAAGCCTCTACGAGCAGTTCTTC. Supplemented by reference TRBV7-6 and TRBJ2-1, the full variable domain reads GAGVSQSPRYKVTKRGQDVALRCDPISGHVSLYWYRQALGQGPEFLTYFNYEAQQDKSGLPNDRFSAERPEGSISTLTIQRTEQRDSAMYRCASSPSLYEQFFGPGTRLTVL.

This clonotype came up a few times. This chain links TRBV18 with TRBJ1-2, with TRBD1 matching 8 bases. Looked up from germline, CDR1 is KGHSH and CDR2 is LQKENI. The CDR3 length is 15 residues. V gave up 3 bases and J gave up 3 bases; unmatched junction bases: 6. CDR3 loop: CASSPRTGSYYGYTF. CDR3 in DNA: TGTGCCAGCTCACCTCGGACAGGGAGCTACTATGGCTACACCTTC.

At least ten counts were recorded for this clonotype. This chain connects TRBV28 to TRBJ2-7, with 10 bases lining up with TRBD1. The germline V gene has CDR1 MDHEN and CDR2 SYDVKM. With 6 bases clipped from V and 2 bases from J, the junction kept 7 bases outside the gene matches. The CDR3 loop spans 15 amino acids. CDR3 coding DNA: TGTGCCAGCAGACCCCCAGGGACAGGGGCCTACGAGCAGTACTTC. It is translated as CASRPPGTGAYEQYF. The full variable domain, completed using reference TRBV28 and TRBJ2-7, is DVKVTQSSRYLVKRTGEKVFLECVQDMDHENMFWYRQDPGLGLRLIYFSYDVKMKEKGDIPEGYSVSREKKERFSLILESASTNQTSMYLCASRPPGTGAYEQYFGPGTRLTVT.

The table lists this clonotype with many counts. The chain has TRBV5-1 and TRBJ1-6, with 9 positions matching TRBD1. V shed 3 bases and J 10 bases; nucleotides not matched to a gene: 5. The CDR3 contains 14 residues. Germline values: CDR1 SGHRS, CDR2 YFSETQ. The CDR3 loop reads CASSWGQGNSPLHF. The CDR3 DNA reads as TGCGCCAGCAGCTGGGGACAGGGTAACTCACCCCTCCACTTT.

This clonotype was counted ten times or more. This CDR3 reads CATRNIAAFNNEQFF. The CDR3 nucleotides read TGTGCCACCAGGAATATAGCTGCCTTTAACAATGAGCAGTTCTTC. The chain joins TRBV15 to TRBJ2-1; D gene uncertain. This CDR3 has 15 residues. Germline V gene sequence: CDR1 LNHNV, CDR2 YYDKDF (reference sequence). V lost 6 bases, J lost 5 bases, and 17 bases lay in between.